This T cell receptor (beta chain) was sequenced in a study of CD39 and CD103 CD8 tumor-infiltrating T cells (dated by TCRdb to the late 2010s). General notes on the study: Repertoire comparisons were shown for an HPV-positive HNSCC, an HPV-negative HNSCC, an ovarian cancer and a melanoma patient. Deep sequencing of TCRbeta CDR3 was used to compare the repertoires of CD8 TIL subsets, defined by CD103 and CD39, against those of peripheral memory CD8 T cells.

For each subset, between roughly 10,000 and 100,000 sorted cells were used for genomic DNA extraction with the DNeasy Blood and Tissue Kit. The immunoSEQ service sequenced and mapped the TCRbeta V-J or V-D-J regions, with each sample reaching coverage above 9.5x. The original pipeline was this. The analysis included only productive rearrangements exported from the immunoSEQ Analyzer platform, and clonality was assessed using the 500 most abundant clones. Repertoire overlap between populations was quantified with the Morisita-Horn similarity index and the Jaccard index. Morisita-Horn similarity between CD8 T-cell subset TCR repertoires was measured in roughly six cancer patients. TCRdb provides this immuneACCESS table in a form limited to in-frame rearrangements. Some clones are lacking; in checked studies, under half of them reflect an unresolved V gene, and why the rest are absent is not known. The D gene and trimming were derived from the DNA, and the V and J assignments and clone size from that table. In all, the sample holds 3,500 to 5,500 clones, and just over 70% of those were seen once. Roughly an eighth of the sample is in the top ten clones.

General conclusions and limits of the study: Clonotypes from DP TILs were seldom detected in blood or uninvolved lymph node, while clonotypes from DN TILs overlapped to a large extent with peripheral memory CD8 repertoires. DP CD8 TILs appeared to be more oligoclonal than DN and SP CD8 TILs and blood memory CD8 T cells, with roughly 55-90% covered by the top 30 clonotypes.

CDR1 and CDR2 were assigned from the germline V gene as SNHLY and FYNNEI. Spanning cysteine to phenylalanine, the CDR3 consists of 16 amino acids. Of all the DNA, just the CDR3 is kept, 48 bases in frame from base 1. V was cut back by 5 bases and J by 0 bases, leaving a gap of 14 bases between them. As for this clone: This clone's antigen is unknown. Base qualities are missing; no much larger clone stands one base away.

No therapy was being received by patients at the time of sample collection, although prior treatments had ranged from chemotherapy, radiotherapy, surgery and immunotherapy to none. After thawing, cells went through T lymphocyte enrichment using a negative-selection kit, with EpCAM beads added for tumor-infiltrating lymphocytes. Memory CD8 T cells were sorted using a CD8+CD4-CD45RA- gate, without regard to whether the cells expressed CCR7. Peripheral blood mononuclear cells were obtained using a Ficoll-Paque PLUS gradient and were cryopreserved prior to analysis. Populations were sorted on a FACSAria II to approximately 99% purity, and cell pellets were frozen without culture for TCR sequencing.

The chain uses TRBV2 and TRBJ1-5; the D gene is perhaps TRBD1, on 5 matching bases. The receptor was isolated from a human donor with head and neck squamous cell carcinoma. The sample taken for sequencing was CD8+ T cells sorted from blood. The cell subset or site label, read with the paper, signifies: total memory CD8 T cells (CD45RA-CCR7+/-) from blood or uninvolved lymph node. For the CDR3, the sequence is CASSSTAWDSNQPQHF. Read as DNA, the sequence is TGTGCCAGCAGTTCGACAGCGTGGGATAGCAATCAGCCCCAGCATTTT.